The rows below give T cell receptor beta chains drawn from one sample of a study of cytomegalovirus exposure and HLA in healthy donors. The table came from immunoSEQ multiplex PCR; TCRdb's copy has only in-frame clones and leaves some out. The table includes over 65,000 clones, 65% to 70% detected once. Material: PBMCs. The receptors shown here come from a woman aged 45-65 years in good health and CMV-seropositive. CDR3s include the opening cysteine and the closing phenylalanine or tryptophan. A D gene is named only where the DNA matches it firmly. Not all rows give a size; the values are once, few, many and, for expanded clones, a class.

TRBJ2-5 TRBD2 NA TRBV2 TGTGCCAGCGGGGGACTAGCCAGGGAGACCCAGTACTTC CASGGLARETQYF
TRBJ2-1 NA NA TRBV14 TGTGCCAGCTGCCTGGCAGGGGCCTACAATGAGCAGTTCTTC CASCLAGAYNEQFF
TRBJ2-7 TRBD2 NA TRBV27 TGTGCCAGCAGTATAAATGCCCGGGCTAGCGGGGTCTACGAGCAGTACTTC CASSINARASGVYEQYF
TRBJ2-2 NA NA TRBV5-4 TGTGCCAGCAGCTTGCAGGACAGACAACACCTGAAGCTGTTTTTT CASSLQDRQHLKLFF
TRBJ2-4 TRBD1 NA TRBV5-6 TGTGCCAGCAGCTTAGGGGGCGCGGCCAAAAACATTCAGTACTTC CASSLGGAAKNIQYF
TRBJ1-1 NA few TRBV6-1 TGTGCCAGCGACGGGATAATGAACACTGAAGCTTTCTTT CASDGIMNTEAFF
TRBJ2-7 TRBD1 NA TRBV13 TGTGCCAACAGCTTAGTTGGGACAGGGGTCCCCTACGAGCAGTACTTC CANSLVGTGVPYEQYF
TRBJ2-2 TRBD2 NA TRBV5-4 TGTGCCAGCAGCTTGGGGGGACTAGCGGGGGGGCCGAGGACCGGGGAGCTGTTTTTT CASSLGGLAGGPRTGELFF
TRBJ1-1 NA NA TRBV5-1 TGCGCCAGCAGCTCCGGGGTGGGCGGCGAAGCTTTCTTT CASSSGVGGEAFF
TRBJ2-5 TRBD1 NA TRBV2 TGTGCCAGCAGTCTCCCAGCAGGGGGAGAGACCCAGTACTTC CASSLPAGGETQYF
TRBJ1-1 NA once TRBV2 TGTGCCAGCAGTGGGACAGCGAACACTGAAGCTTTCTTT CASSGTANTEAFF
TRBJ1-4 TRBD1 NA TRBV28 TGTGCCAGCAGTTCCGGGACAGGGGCAACTAATGAAAAACTGTTTTTT CASSSGTGATNEKLFF
TRBJ1-3 NA NA TRBV9 TGTGCCAGCAGCGCCTTCGAAGCGGTTAACACCATATATTTT CASSAFEAVNTIYF
TRBJ2-1 TRBD1 NA TRBV7-9 TGTGCCAGCAGGCATACGAAAACGGGACAGAAGAACTACAATGAGCAGTTCTTC CASRHTKTGQKNYNEQFF
TRBJ2-2 NA NA TRBV19 TGTGCCAGTAATCAATGGGAGAGAGGATTGGCCGGGGAGCTGTTTTTT CASNQWERGLAGELFF
TRBJ1-1 TRBD1 NA TRBV9 TGTGCCAGCAGCCTCCTGGACAGGGAATTCAGTGAAGCTTTCTTT CASSLLDREFSEAFF
TRBJ2-1 TRBD1 NA TRBV18 TGTGCCAGCTCACCAAGGACAGGGACCTTTTACAATGAGCAGTTCTTC CASSPRTGTFYNEQFF
TRBJ1-6 NA NA TRBV5-1 TGCGCCAGCAGCTTGGAGGTGGGGACTTCACCCCCCCACTTT CASSLEVGTSPPHF
TRBJ1-1 NA NA TRBV11-2 TGTGCCAGCAGCTTAACAGGCGAAGCTTTCTTT CASSLTGEAFF
TRBJ2-5 TRBD1 NA TRBV11-3 TGTGCCAGCAGCAAGAGGGGGCACGAGACCCAGTACTTC CASSKRGHETQYF
TRBJ2-3 TRBD1 NA TRBV18 TGTGCCAGCTCACCAATTATCGTTACCGGGACAGGGGGCGTAGATACGCAGTATTTT CASSPIIVTGTGGVDTQYF
TRBJ2-5 NA NA TRBV6-5 TGTGCCAGCAGGGCAGGGGAGACCCAGTACTTC CASRAGETQYF
TRBJ2-7 TRBD2 NA TRBV5-1 TGCGCCAGCAAAGCGGTCGTAGCGGGGAGGTACGAGCAGTACTTC CASKAVVAGRYEQYF
TRBJ2-5 TRBD1 NA TRBV5-1 TGCGCCAGCAGCAGAACAGGGGGCGCGGGTCAAGAGACCCAGTACTTC CASSRTGGAGQETQYF
TRBJ2-1 TRBD2 NA TRBV4-1 TGCGCCAGCAGCCAGCTACCTAGCGGGGGGGATGAGCAGTTCTTC CASSQLPSGGDEQFF
TRBJ1-4 TRBD1 NA TRBV28 TGTGCCAGCAGTTCACCCCTGGACAGGGGGCGAGGGGGTGAAAAACTGTTTTTT CASSSPLDRGRGGEKLFF
TRBJ2-7 NA NA TRBV6-1 TGTGCCAGCACCCAATTCTACGAGCAGTACTTC CASTQFYEQYF
TRBJ2-7 NA few TRBV23-1 TGCGCCAGCAGTCCCCGCCGAGGCTCCTACGAGCAGTACTTC CASSPRRGSYEQYF
TRBJ1-2 NA NA TRBV13 TGTGCCAGCAGCATCAGGGGCCGCTATGGCTACACCTTC CASSIRGRYGYTF
TRBJ2-2 TRBD1 NA TRBV19 TGTGCCAGTACCCCATCCCGGGACAGATGGACCGGGGAGCTGTTTTTT CASTPSRDRWTGELFF
TRBJ2-1 NA few TRBV7-9 TGTGCCAGCAGCTCCCTGGAGGGGTCCTACAATGAGCAGTTCTTC CASSSLEGSYNEQFF
TRBJ2-3 NA NA TRBV7-9 TGTTCCAGCAGCTTGCCTAACACAGATACGCAGTATTTT CSSSLPNTDTQYF
TRBJ2-2 TRBD1 NA TRBV11-2 TGTGCCAGCAGCCCCCGGGACAGGGGGCTTTATGGCGGGGAGCTGTTTTTT CASSPRDRGLYGGELFF
TRBJ2-6 NA NA TRBV5-6 TGTGCCAGCAGCCCTCCAGGATCTGGGGCCAACGTCCTGACTTTC CASSPPGSGANVLTF
TRBJ1-2 TRBD1 few TRBV2 TGTGCCAGCAGTGAAAGGCGGGACAGCCTCTATGGCTACACCTTC CASSERRDSLYGYTF
TRBJ2-5 TRBD1 NA TRBV7-7 TGTGCTAGCAGCTTTGGAGAGGGGACAGTGGGGGAGACCCAGTACTTC CASSFGEGTVGETQYF
TRBJ1-3 NA NA TRBV28 TGTGCCAGCAGGCGAGGACAGAGCCGGGGAAACACCATATATTTT CASRRGQSRGNTIYF
TRBJ1-4 TRBD1 NA TRBV7-9 TGTGCCAGCAGCTCAGGGGACAGGGCACGGGAAAAACTGTTTTTT CASSSGDRAREKLFF
TRBJ2-3 TRBD1 NA TRBV4-2 TGTGCCAGCAGCCAAGATCTCGACAGGGACCATACGCAGTATTTT CASSQDLDRDHTQYF
TRBJ1-2 NA NA TRBV9 TGTGCCAGCAGCGTAGCCACAGGGCGGAACTATGGCTACACCTTC CASSVATGRNYGYTF
TRBJ1-4 TRBD1 NA TRBV5-1 TGCGCCAGCAGCCGTCGACAGGGACCCTCAACTAATGAAAAACTGTTTTTT CASSRRQGPSTNEKLFF
TRBJ1-1 TRBD1 NA TRBV19 TGTGCCAGTAGTATCCGACAGGGGGCAGGAACTGAAGCTTTCTTT CASSIRQGAGTEAFF
TRBJ2-6 NA few TRBV18 TGTGCCAGCTCTACCACAGGGACTGGGGCCAACGTCCTGACTTTC CASSTTGTGANVLTF
TRBJ1-1 NA NA TRBV5-5 TGTGCCAGCAGACCGGGTGGGGGGTACACTGAAGCTTTCTTT CASRPGGGYTEAFF
TRBJ1-1 NA NA TRBV19 TGTGCCAGTAGTATAGCAGGGGCGAACACTGAAGCTTTCTTT CASSIAGANTEAFF
TRBJ2-5 TRBD2 NA TRBV27 TGTGCCAGTAAACCGGGACTAGTTTTGGAGACCCAGTACTTC CASKPGLVLETQYF
TRBJ1-1 NA few TRBV19 TGTGCCAGTAAAACAACAGGGTACACTGAAGCTTTCTTT CASKTTGYTEAFF
TRBJ2-7 NA NA TRBV6-5 TGTGCCAGCAGCGCCGGTCCTGATTACGAGCAGTACTTC CASSAGPDYEQYF
TRBJ1-5 NA NA TRBV6-5 TGTGCCAGCAGTTACTCGTACAGTAAAGATCAGCCCCAGCATTTT CASSYSYSKDQPQHF
TRBJ1-1 NA NA TRBV15 TGTGCCACCAGCCGACCCGGGGCTGAAGCTTTCTTT CATSRPGAEAFF
TRBJ1-2 NA NA TRBV9 TGTGCCAGCAGGGGACATCATAACTATGGCTACACCTTC CASRGHHNYGYTF
TRBJ2-5 TRBD1 NA TRBV19 TGTGCCAGTAGCATGGGGACAGGGGCCCACCAAGAGACCCAGTACTTC CASSMGTGAHQETQYF
TRBJ2-3 NA NA TRBV6-5 TGTGCCAGCAGTTATAGTTCGGGAGATACGCAGTATTTT CASSYSSGDTQYF
TRBJ2-3 NA once TRBV5-1 TGCGCCAGCAGCTCCGGGGGTTTGACGCAGTATTTT CASSSGGLTQYF
TRBJ1-1 NA NA TRBV5-1 TGCGCCAGCAGCTCCGGTATGAACACTGAAGCTTTCTTT CASSSGMNTEAFF